The entry below describes one TCR beta chain. Germline-derived CDR1 and CDR2 are SGHRS and YFSETQ. With V trimmed by 4 bases and J by 6 bases, 10 bases remained unmatched. There are 15 residues in the CDR3. The data were taken from a study of shared clonotypes between healthy human individuals. Donors comprised healthy HIV-negative adults lacking recent acute infections or vaccinations. Around 82 million PBMCs supplied genomic DNA for unsorted samples. Unsorted PBMC DNA underwent sequencing on ten immunoSEQ deep assay plates. Original processing methods: As immunoSEQ supplied junction-only sequences (without quality scores), filtering differed. Assay: immunoSEQ multiplex PCR; the TCRdb copy retains only in-frame clones and omits some. The D gene and trimming were derived from the DNA, and the V and J assignments and clone size from that table. The profile shows about half a million clones, approximately 82% of them singletons.

The clonotype comes from a middle-aged woman in good health. Some clones in this sample may be carry-over from other donors' samples. The chain uses TRBV5-1 and TRBJ2-7; the match to TRBD1 covers 10 bases. Sequenced sample: PBMCs. The CDR3 spells CASSAGQGRTREQYF. The DNA of the CDR3 is TGCGCCAGCAGCGCGGGACAGGGGAGAACCCGCGAGCAGTACTTC. The full variable domain, completed using reference TRBV5-1 and TRBJ2-7, is KAGVTQTPRYLIKTRGQQVTLSCSPISGHRSVSWYQQTPGQGLQFLFEYFSETQRNKGNFPGRFSGRQFSNSRSEMNVSTLELGDSALYLCASSAGQGRTREQYFGPGTRLTVT.